This T cell receptor beta chain comes out of a study of blood T cell repertoires in COVID-19. Study background: The origin of the acute and convalescent COVID-19 samples was the United States, Italy and Spain. Nucleic acid was either cDNA or gDNA, and it came from T cells, B-cell-depleted T cells, or PBMCs.

Per the authors' pipeline: Scientists estimated how many nucleated cells there were by amplifying reference gene primers. Assay: immunoSEQ multiplex PCR; the TCRdb copy retains only in-frame clones and omits some. V, J and clone size are taken as reported in that table, and D and trimming were inferred from the DNA itself. The repertoire holds a few hundred thousand clones, with around 84% as singletons. As for this clone: This sample also contains other DNA sequences that code for the same CDR3.

CDR1 and CDR2 from the germline V gene are LNHDA and SQIVND (reference sequence). With 3 bases clipped from V and 1 base from J, the junction kept 2 bases outside the gene matches. The CDR3 totals 14 residues. This TCR was sampled from a woman aged 18-29 years with acute or convalescent COVID-19. V usage is TRBV19 and J usage is TRBJ2-7; 8 bases are shared with TRBD1. The sample consisted of peripheral blood. The CDR3 here is CASSIGTGSYEQYF. For the CDR3, the DNA is TGTGCCAGTAGTATTGGGACAGGATCCTACGAGCAGTACTTC.